This T cell receptor beta chain derives from a study of CD8 T cells in Susac syndrome. Sequencing of TCR beta was carried out in blood CD8+ and CD4+ T cells. TEMRA cells were FACS-enriched, while CD8+ and CD4+ T cells were negatively isolated. Reverse transcription used roughly 0.45 to 1 ug RNA and random hexamers. immunoSEQ multiplex PCR amplified TCR beta CDR3 across 54 Vbeta, 13 Jbeta. One entry per CDR3 protein results from TCRdb running MiXCR on the immunoSEQ multiplex PCR reads. Among around 220,000 distinct CDR3 sequences listed, 90% to 95% were seen once. The sequenced sample consisted of CD8+ T cells from PBMCs. The sequence came from a human donor with multiple sclerosis.

CDR3 region: CASSQGPGGTDTQYF. The CDR3, as DNA: TGTGCCAGCAGCCAGGGACCTGGGGGGACAGATACGCAGTATTTT. The rearrangement links TRBV7-8 to TRBJ2-3; a weak D match, TRBD2 (6 bases). Trimming cost V 5 bases and J 3 bases, with 15 bases left between them. The CDR3 is 15 amino acids. Germline CDR1 reads SGHVS; CDR2 reads FQNEAQ.